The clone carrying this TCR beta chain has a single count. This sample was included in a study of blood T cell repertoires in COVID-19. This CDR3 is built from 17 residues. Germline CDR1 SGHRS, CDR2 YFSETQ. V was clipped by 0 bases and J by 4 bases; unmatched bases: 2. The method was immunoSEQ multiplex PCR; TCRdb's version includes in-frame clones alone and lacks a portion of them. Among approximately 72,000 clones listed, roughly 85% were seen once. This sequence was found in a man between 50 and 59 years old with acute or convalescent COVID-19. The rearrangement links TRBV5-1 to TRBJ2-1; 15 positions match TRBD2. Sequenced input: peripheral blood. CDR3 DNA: TGCGCCAGCAGCTTGGGGACTAGCGGGGGGGCTTACAATGAGCAGTTCTTC. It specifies CASSLGTSGGAYNEQFF.